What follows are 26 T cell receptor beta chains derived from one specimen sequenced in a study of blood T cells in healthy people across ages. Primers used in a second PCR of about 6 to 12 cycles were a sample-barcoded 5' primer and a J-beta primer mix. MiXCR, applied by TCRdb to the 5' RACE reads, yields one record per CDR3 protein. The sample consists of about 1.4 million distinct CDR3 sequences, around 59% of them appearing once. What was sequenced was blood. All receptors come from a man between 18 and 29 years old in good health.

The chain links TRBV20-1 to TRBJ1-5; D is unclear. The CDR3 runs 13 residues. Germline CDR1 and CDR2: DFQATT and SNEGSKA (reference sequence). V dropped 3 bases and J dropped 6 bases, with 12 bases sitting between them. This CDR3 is CSASHRGSQPQHF. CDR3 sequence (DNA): TGCAGTGCTAGTCACCGGGGATCTCAGCCCCAGCATTTT.

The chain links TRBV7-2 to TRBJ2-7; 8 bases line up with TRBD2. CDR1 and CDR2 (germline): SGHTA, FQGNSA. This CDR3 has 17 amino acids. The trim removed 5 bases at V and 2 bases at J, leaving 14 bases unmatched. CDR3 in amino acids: CASSHDQAGTSPYEQYF. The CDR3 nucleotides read TGTGCCAGCAGCCATGATCAGGCCGGGACTAGTCCCTACGAGCAGTACTTC.

CDR3 sequence (DNA): TGTGCCAGCAGCTCCAAGCGGGGAACGATGAGGGCAGATACGCAGTATTTT. Its translation: CASSSKRGTMRADTQYF. The chain employs TRBV13 and TRBJ2-3, with 7 positions matching TRBD2. Germline assignment: CDR1 PRHDT and CDR2 FYEKMQ (reference sequence). The V segment lost 4 bases and the J segment 4 bases; nucleotides outside the gene matches: 14. The CDR3 is 17 residues long.

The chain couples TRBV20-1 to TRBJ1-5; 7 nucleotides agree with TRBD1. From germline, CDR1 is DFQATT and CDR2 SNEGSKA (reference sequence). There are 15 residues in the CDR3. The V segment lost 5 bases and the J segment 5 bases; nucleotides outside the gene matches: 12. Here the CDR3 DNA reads TGCAGTGCTTCCCGACCGGGACAGAAGTATCAGCCCCAGCATTTT. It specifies CSASRPGQKYQPQHF.

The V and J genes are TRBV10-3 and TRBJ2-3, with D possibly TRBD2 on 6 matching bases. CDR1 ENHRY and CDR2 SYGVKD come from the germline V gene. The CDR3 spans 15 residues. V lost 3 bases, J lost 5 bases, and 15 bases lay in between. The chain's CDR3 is CAISDSGTLKDTQYF. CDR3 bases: TGTGCCATCAGTGATTCCGGGACTTTAAAAGATACGCAGTATTTT.

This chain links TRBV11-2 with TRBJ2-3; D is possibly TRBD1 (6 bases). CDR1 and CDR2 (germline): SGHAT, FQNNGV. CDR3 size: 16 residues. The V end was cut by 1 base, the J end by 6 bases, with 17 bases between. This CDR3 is CASSLGGGPLSDTQYF. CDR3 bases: TGTGCCAGCAGCTTAGGAGGGGGACCCCTCTCCGATACGCAGTATTTT. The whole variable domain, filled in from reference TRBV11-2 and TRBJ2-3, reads EAGVAQSPRYKIIEKRQSVAFWCNPISGHATLYWYQQILGQGPKLLIQFQNNGVVDDSQLPKDRFSAERLKGVDSTLKIQPAKLEDSAVYLCASSLGGGPLSDTQYFGPGTRLTVL.

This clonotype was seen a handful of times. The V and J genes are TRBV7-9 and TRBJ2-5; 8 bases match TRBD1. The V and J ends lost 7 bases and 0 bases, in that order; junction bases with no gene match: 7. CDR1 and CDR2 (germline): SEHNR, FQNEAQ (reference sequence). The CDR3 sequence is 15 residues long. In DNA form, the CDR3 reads TGTGCCAGCACCACAGGGGGTCGGTACCAAGAGACCCAGTACTTC. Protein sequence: CASTTGGRYQETQYF.

The CDR3: CASSYRLGLYEQYF. The CDR3 DNA reads as TGTGCCAGCAGTTACAGGCTGGGGCTCTACGAGCAGTACTTC. The chain couples TRBV6-5 to TRBJ2-5, with a possible D match to TRBD1 (5 bases). TRBJ2-7 explains the end of the DNA better; the J call may be wrong. This CDR3 has 14 residues. Per germline, CDR1 MNHEY and CDR2 SVGAGI.

The CDR3, as DNA: TGCGCCAGCAGCCGCACGGTGAACTCTGGAAACACCATATATTTT. Translated: CASSRTVNSGNTIYF. This sequence joins TRBV5-1 and TRBJ1-3; D not certain. This CDR3 has 15 residues. The germline V and J ends were trimmed by 4 bases and 0 bases, with 11 bases remaining between them. Germline values: CDR1 SGHRS, CDR2 YFSETQ.

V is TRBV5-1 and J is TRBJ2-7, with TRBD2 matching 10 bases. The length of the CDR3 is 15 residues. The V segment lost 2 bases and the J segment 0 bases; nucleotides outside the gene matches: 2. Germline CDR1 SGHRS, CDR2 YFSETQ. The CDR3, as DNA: TGCGCCAGCAGCTTCACTAGCGGGGCCTCCTACGAGCAGTACTTC. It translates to CASSFTSGASYEQYF.

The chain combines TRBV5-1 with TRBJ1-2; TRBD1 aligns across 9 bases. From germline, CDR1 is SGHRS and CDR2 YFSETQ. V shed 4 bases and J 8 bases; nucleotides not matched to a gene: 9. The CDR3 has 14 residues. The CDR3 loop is CASSQGQGLGGYTF. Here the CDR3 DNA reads TGCGCCAGCAGCCAAGGACAGGGGCTGGGCGGCTACACCTTC. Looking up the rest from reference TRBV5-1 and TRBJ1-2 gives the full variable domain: KAGVTQTPRYLIKTRGQQVTLSCSPISGHRSVSWYQQTPGQGLQFLFEYFSETQRNKGNFPGRFSGRQFSNSRSEMNVSTLELGDSALYLCASSQGQGLGGYTFGSGTRLTVV.

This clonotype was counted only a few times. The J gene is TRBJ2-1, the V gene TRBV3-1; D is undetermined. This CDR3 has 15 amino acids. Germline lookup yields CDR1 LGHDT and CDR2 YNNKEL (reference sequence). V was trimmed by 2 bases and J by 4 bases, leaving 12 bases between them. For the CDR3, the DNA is TGTGCCAGCAGCCAATTATCCGGAGCTTACAATGAGCAGTTCTTC. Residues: CASSQLSGAYNEQFF.

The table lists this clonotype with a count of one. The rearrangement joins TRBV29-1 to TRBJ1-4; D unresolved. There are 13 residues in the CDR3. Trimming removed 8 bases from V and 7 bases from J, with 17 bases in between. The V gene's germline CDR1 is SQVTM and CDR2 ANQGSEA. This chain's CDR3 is CSSSQGPSEKLFF. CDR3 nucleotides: TGCAGCTCCTCCCAAGGGCCCAGTGAAAAACTGTTTTTT.

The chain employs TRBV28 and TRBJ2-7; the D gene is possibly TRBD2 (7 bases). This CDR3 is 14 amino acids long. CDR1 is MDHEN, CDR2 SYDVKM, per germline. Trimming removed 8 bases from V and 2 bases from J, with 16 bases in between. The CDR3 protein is CASLQAGATYEQYF. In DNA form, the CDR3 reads TGTGCCAGCCTCCAGGCGGGGGCAACCTACGAGCAGTACTTC.

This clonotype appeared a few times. CDR3 coding DNA: TGTGCCAGCAGCTTTGGTCGGAGGGTTGGGAAGCAGTACTTC. The encoded protein is CASSFGRRVGKQYF. The chain recombines TRBV11-1 with TRBJ2-7, with D possibly matching TRBD2 (6 bases). The CDR3 sequence is 14 residues long. The V and J ends lost 3 bases and 8 bases respectively, with 17 bases between them. Germline V gives CDR1 SGHAT, CDR2 FQDESV (reference sequence).

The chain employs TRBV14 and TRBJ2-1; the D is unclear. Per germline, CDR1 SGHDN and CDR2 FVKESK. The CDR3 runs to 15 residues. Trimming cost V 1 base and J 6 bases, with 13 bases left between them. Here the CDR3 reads CASSQVTSRTNEQFF. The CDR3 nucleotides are TGTGCCAGCAGCCAAGTGACCTCCAGGACCAATGAGCAGTTCTTC.

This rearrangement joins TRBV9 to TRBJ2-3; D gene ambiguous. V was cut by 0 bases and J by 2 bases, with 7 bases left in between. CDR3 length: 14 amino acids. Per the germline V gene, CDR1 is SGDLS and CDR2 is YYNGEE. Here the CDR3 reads CASSVEGLTDTQYF. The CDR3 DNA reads TGTGCCAGCAGCGTAGAAGGTCTCACAGATACGCAGTATTTT.

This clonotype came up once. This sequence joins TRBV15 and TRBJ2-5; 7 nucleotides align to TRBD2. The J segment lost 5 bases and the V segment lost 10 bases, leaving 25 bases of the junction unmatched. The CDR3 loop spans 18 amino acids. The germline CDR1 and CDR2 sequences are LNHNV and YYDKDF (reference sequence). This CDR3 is CAKLRRGLAERITETQYF. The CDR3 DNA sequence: TGTGCCAAGCTTAGGAGAGGGCTAGCGGAACGAATAACGGAGACCCAGTACTTC.

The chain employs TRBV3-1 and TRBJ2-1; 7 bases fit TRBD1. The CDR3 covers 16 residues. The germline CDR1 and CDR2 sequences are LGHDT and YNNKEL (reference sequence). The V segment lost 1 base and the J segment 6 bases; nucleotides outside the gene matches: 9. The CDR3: CASSQGLRSGGNEQFF. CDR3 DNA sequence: TGTGCCAGCAGCCAAGGGCTTAGGTCAGGGGGCAATGAGCAGTTCTTC.

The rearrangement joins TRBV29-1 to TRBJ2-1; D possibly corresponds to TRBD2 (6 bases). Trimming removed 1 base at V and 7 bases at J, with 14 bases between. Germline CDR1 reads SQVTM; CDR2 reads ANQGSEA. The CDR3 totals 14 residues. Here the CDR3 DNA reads TGCAGCGTTGAAGGATGGCGGGATGGGAATGAGCAGTTCTTC. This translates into CSVEGWRDGNEQFF.

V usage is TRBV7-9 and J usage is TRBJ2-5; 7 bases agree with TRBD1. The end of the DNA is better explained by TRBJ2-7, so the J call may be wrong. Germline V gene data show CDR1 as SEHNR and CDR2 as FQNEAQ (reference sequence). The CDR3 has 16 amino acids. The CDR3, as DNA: TGTGCCAGCAGCTTCCCACAGGGGCATCCCACCTACGAGCAGTACTTC. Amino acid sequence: CASSFPQGHPTYEQYF.

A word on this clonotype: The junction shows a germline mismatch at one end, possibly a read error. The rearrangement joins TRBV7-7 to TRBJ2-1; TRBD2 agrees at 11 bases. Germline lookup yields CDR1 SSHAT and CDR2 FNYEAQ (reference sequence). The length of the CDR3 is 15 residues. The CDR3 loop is CASSLTSGVDNEQFF. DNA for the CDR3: TGTGCTAGCAGCTTGACTAGCGGGGTAGACAATGAGCAGTTCTTC.

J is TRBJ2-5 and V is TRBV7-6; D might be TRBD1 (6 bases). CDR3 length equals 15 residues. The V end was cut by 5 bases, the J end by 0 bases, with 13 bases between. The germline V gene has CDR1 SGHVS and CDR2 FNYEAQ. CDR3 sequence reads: CASSTRQAYQETQYF. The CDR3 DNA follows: TGTGCCAGCAGCACCAGACAGGCGTACCAAGAGACCCAGTACTTC.

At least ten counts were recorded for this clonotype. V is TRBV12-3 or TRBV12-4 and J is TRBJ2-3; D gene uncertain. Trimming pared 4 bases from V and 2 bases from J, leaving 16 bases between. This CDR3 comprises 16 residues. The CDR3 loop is CASSSYSFIFTDTQYF. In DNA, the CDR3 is TGTGCCAGCAGTTCCTACTCCTTCATTTTCACAGATACGCAGTATTTT.

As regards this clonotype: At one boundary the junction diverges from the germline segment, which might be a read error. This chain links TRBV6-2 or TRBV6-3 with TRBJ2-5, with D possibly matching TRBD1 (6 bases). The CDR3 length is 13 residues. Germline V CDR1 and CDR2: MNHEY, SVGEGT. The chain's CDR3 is CASSDSRAGAQYF. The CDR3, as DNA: TGTGCCAGCAGTGACTCTCGGGCAGGGGCCCAGTACTTC.

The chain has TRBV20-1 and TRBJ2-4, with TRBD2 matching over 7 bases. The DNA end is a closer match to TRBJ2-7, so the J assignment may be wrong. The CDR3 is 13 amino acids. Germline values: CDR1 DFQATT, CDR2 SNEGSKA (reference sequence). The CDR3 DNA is TGCAGTGCCATTCCGCTAGCGGCATACGAGCAGTACTTC. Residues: CSAIPLAAYEQYF.